This T cell receptor (beta chain) emerged from a study of T cells in tumors after PD-1 blockade. Overall study context: Each patient got pembrolizumab 200 mg every 3 weeks or cemiplimab 350 mg every 2 weeks. A subset received ongoing vismodegib 150 mg daily alongside anti-PD-1 therapy.

Produced via immunoSEQ multiplex PCR; TCRdb's table is partial and in-frame only. Among 15,000 or so clones listed, around 79% were seen once. V was pared by 5 bases and J by 3 bases, with 3 bases of the junction left unmatched. This CDR3 comprises 14 residues. The germline gives CDR1 MNHEY, CDR2 SMNVEV (reference sequence). As for this clone: The antigen is not known.

Study conclusions and caveats: Some novel exhausted tumor clones appeared in pre-treatment blood, suggesting peripheral recruitment.

The chain combines TRBV27 with TRBJ2-7; 11 positions agree with TRBD2. The sequencing used PBMCs, collected after anti-PD-1 treatment. The sequence was collected from a human donor with basal cell carcinoma. Here the CDR3 reads CASSRGTSGYEQYF. In DNA, the CDR3 is TGTGCCAGCAGTAGAGGGACTAGCGGCTACGAGCAGTACTTC.